The clone carrying this T cell receptor (beta chain) has only a few counts. The record originates from a study of cytomegalovirus exposure and HLA in healthy donors. Researchers ran the PCR with 60 Vbeta and 13 Jbeta primers. Here immunoSEQ multiplex PCR was the method, and the copy in TCRdb shows in-frame clones only, minus some. The sample consists of approximately 100,000 clones, about 86% of them appearing once. This receptor was taken from a woman in her twenties or thirties in good health and CMV-seronegative. The sequenced material came from PBMCs.

The CDR3 DNA reads TGTGCCAGCAGTGACGGGCAGGGCGGATATGGCTACACCTTC. It encodes CASSDGQGGYGYTF. The chain combines TRBV6-4 with TRBJ1-2; tentative D call: TRBD1 (5 bases). Trimming took off 2 bases at V and 5 bases at J, with 12 bases between the two ends. The length of the CDR3 is 14 residues. CDR1 and CDR2 from the germline V gene are MRHNA and SNTAGT.